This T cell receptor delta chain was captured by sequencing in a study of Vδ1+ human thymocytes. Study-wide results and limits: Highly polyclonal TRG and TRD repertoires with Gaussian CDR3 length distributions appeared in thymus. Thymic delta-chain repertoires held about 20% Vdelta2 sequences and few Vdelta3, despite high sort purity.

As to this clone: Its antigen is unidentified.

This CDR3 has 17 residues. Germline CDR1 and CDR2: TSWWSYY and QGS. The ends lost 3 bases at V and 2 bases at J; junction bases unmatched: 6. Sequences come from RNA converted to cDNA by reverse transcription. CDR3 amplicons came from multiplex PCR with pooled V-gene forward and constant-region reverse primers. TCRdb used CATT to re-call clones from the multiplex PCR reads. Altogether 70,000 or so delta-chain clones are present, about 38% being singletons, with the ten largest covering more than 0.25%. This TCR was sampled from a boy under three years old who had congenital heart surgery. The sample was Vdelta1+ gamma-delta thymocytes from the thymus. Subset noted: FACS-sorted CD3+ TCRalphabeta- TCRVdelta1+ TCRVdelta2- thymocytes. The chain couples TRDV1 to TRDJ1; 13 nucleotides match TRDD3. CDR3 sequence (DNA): TGTGCTCTTGGGGACATACTGGGGGATACGGAGACCGATAAACTCATCTTT. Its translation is CALGDILGDTETDKLIF.